The present entry profiles one T cell receptor beta chain with its context. Other DNA variants within this sample encode the same CDR3. The sample is drawn from a study of blood T cell repertoires in COVID-19. Study details: Sites in the United States, Italy and Spain provided acute and convalescent COVID-19 samples. Nucleic acid was either cDNA or gDNA, and it came from T cells, B-cell-depleted T cells, or PBMCs.

Patients of the Seattle cohort, enrolled during active infection, were followed longitudinally. Sequencing used immunoSEQ multiplex PCR; TCRdb keeps in-frame clones, though not all of them. Among about 170,000 clones, approximately 87% were seen once, and the ten largest hold about a tenth. The CDR3 sequence is 15 residues long. CDR1 is SGHRS and CDR2 is YFSETQ in the germline V gene. The germline V and J ends were trimmed by 2 bases and 0 bases, with 9 bases remaining between them. Sample: peripheral blood. J is TRBJ1-5 and V is TRBV5-1; possibly TRBD1 for D (5 bases). The source is a woman aged 55-69 years with COVID-19, enrolled during active disease. In DNA form, the CDR3 reads TGCGCCAGCAGCTTAGACAGTTATAGCAATCAGCCCCAGCATTTT. This gives the protein CASSLDSYSNQPQHF.